These T cell receptor beta chains were read from a single sample in a study of identical twins. One entry per CDR3 protein results from TCRdb running MiXCR on the 5' RACE reads. The sample carries a few hundred thousand distinct CDR3 sequences, roughly 9% recorded once. Sample: naive T cells sorted from blood. Receptor source: a woman between 50 and 59 years old in good health. Each CDR3 is given without its conserved first and last residue.

j_call v_call cdr3_aa
TRBJ1-5 TRBV27 ASSPRQENQPQH
TRBJ2-7 TRBV21-1 ASSGREEQY
TRBJ2-1 TRBV27 ASSSAGTREQF
TRBJ2-1 TRBV9 ASSVGGLAGYNEQF
TRBJ2-1 TRBV14 ASSHYGTLNEQF
TRBJ1-2 TRBV6-5 ASSTGDGYT
TRBJ2-2 TRBV27 ASRRDRSTGELF
TRBJ2-5 TRBV27 ASSFGRASGKEGETQY
TRBJ1-1 TRBV12-3/TRBV12-4 ASSPIQGIAEAF
TRBJ2-7 TRBV7-2 ASSRGTSGTFSYEQY
TRBJ2-5 TRBV12-3/TRBV12-4 ASSPGWRETQY
TRBJ2-7 TRBV20-1 SASQRGTLLLEQY
TRBJ2-3 TRBV20-1 STRGAVLTDTQY
TRBJ1-1 TRBV5-1 ASSSGQPEAF
TRBJ2-1 TRBV29-1 SVDEGRLNEQF
TRBJ1-1 TRBV2 ASSEAGGFTEAF
TRBJ2-7 TRBV9 ASSVDQGLEQY